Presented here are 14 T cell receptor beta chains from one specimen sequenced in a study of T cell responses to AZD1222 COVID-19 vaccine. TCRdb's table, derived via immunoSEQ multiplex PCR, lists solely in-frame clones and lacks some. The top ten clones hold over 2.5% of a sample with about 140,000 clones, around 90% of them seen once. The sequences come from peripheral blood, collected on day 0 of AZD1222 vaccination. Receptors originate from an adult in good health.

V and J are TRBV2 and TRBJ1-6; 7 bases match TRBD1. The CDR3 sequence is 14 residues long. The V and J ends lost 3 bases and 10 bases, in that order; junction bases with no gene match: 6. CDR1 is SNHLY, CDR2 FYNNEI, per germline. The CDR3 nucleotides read TGTGCCAGCAGTGAGGGACAGTTTCGCTCACCCCTCCACTTT. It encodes CASSEGQFRSPLHF.

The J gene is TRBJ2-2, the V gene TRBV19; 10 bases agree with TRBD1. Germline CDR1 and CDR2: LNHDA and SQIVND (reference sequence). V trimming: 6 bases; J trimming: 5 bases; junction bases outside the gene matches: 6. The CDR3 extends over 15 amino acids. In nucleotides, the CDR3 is TGTGCCAGTAGGAAGACAGGGGGCGGAACCGGGGAGCTGTTTTTT. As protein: CASRKTGGGTGELFF.

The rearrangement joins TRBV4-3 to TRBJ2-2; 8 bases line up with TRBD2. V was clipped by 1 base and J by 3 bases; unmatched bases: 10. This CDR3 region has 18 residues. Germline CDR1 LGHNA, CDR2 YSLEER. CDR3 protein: CASSQALNGRAYTGELFF. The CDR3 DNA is TGCGCCAGCAGCCAAGCCCTCAACGGGAGGGCCTACACCGGGGAGCTGTTTTTT.

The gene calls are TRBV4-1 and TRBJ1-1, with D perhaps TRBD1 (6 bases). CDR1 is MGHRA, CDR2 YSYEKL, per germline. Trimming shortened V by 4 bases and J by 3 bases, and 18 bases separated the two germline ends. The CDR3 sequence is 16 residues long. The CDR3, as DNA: TGCGCCAGCAGCCCCCTTTCGGACAGCATGGACACTGAAGCTTTCTTT. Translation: CASSPLSDSMDTEAFF.

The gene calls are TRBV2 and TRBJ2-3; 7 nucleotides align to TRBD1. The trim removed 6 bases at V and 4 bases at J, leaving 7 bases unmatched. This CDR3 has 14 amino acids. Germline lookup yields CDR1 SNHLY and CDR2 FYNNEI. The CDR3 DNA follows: TGTGCCAGCAGCTGGGACAGTGGGGCAGATACGCAGTATTTT. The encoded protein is CASSWDSGADTQYF. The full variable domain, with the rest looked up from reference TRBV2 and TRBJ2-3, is EPEVTQTPSHQVTQMGQEVILRCVPISNHLYFYWYRQILGQKVEFLVSFYNNEISEKSEIFDDQFSVERPDGSNFTLKIRSTKLEDSAMYFCASSWDSGADTQYFGPGTRLTVL.

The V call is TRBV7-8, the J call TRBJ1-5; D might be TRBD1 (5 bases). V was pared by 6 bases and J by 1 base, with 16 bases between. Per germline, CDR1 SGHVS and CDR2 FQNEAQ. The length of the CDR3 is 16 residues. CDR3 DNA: TGTGCCAGCAGTCGTAACGCGGGGGAGAGCAATCAGCCCCAGCATTTT. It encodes CASSRNAGESNQPQHF.

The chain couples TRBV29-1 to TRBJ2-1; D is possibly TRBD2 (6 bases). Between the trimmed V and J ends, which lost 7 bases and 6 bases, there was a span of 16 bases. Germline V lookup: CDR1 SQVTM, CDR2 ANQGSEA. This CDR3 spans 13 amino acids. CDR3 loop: CSAARGLSNEQFF. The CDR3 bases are TGCAGCGCAGCCCGGGGACTTAGCAATGAGCAGTTCTTC.

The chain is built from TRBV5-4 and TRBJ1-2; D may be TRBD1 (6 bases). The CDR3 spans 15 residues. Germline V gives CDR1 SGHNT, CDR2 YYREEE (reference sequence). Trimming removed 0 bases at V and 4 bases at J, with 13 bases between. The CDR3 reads CASSLAPQGSYGYTF. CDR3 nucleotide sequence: TGTGCCAGCAGCTTGGCCCCCCAGGGGAGCTATGGCTACACCTTC.

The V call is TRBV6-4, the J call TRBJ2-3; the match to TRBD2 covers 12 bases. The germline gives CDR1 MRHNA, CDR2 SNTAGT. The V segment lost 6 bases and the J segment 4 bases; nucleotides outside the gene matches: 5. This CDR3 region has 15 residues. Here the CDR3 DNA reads TGTGCCAGCAGCCCTAGCGGGGGGGCCCCAGATACGCAGTATTTT. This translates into CASSPSGGAPDTQYF.

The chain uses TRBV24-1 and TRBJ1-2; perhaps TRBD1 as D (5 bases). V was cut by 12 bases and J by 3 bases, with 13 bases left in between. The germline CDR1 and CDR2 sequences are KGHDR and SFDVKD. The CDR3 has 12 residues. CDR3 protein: CAASGGDYGYTF. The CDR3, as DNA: TGTGCCGCCTCCGGGGGAGACTATGGCTACACCTTC.

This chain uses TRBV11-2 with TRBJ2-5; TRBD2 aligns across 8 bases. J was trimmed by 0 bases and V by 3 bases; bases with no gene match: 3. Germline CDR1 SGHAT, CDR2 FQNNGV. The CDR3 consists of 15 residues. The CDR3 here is CASSFTLADQETQYF. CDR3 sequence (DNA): TGTGCCAGCAGCTTCACACTAGCGGACCAAGAGACCCAGTACTTC.

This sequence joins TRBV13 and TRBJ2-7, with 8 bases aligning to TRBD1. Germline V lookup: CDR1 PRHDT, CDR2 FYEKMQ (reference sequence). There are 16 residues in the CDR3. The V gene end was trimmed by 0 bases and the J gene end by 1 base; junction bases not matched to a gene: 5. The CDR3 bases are TGTGCCAGCAGCTTAGGCCGGGACAGGAGATCCTACGAGCAGTACTTC. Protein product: CASSLGRDRRSYEQYF.

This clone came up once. The CDR3 reads CASSSWRGGKHEQFF. The CDR3 coding sequence is TGTGCCAGCAGCTCCTGGCGGGGGGGCAAGCATGAGCAGTTCTTC. The rearrangement links TRBV7-9 to TRBJ2-1, with 9 bases that match TRBD2. With 4 bases clipped from V and 8 bases from J, the junction kept 9 bases outside the gene matches. Germline V CDR1 and CDR2: SEHNR, FQNEAQ (reference sequence). CDR3 length equals 15 residues.

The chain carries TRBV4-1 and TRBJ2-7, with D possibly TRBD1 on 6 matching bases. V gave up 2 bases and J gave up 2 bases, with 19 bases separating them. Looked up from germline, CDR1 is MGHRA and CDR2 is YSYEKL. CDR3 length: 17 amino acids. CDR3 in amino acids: CASSQTPGQKPAYEQYF. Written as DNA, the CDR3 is TGCGCCAGCAGCCAAACACCAGGACAGAAACCCGCCTACGAGCAGTACTTC.